What follows is one TCR beta chain and its context. Germline CDR1 LNHNV, CDR2 YYDKDF (reference sequence). The ends were cut back, 0 bases at V and 8 bases at J, with 10 bases in the middle. The CDR3 covers 14 residues. This sample stems from a study of regulatory and conventional T cells in RAG deficiency. Sequencing was performed with immunoSEQ multiplex PCR; in TCRdb, only in-frame clones are kept and a portion is missing. This table holds more than 9,500 clones, roughly 94% found once. The sorted regulatory T cells were CD4+, CD25-high and CD127-low, with genomic DNA sequenced. The same data also went into a second study, on regulatory T cells. That source adds: Amplification used 52 TRBV primers and 13 TRBJ primers.

J is TRBJ1-4 and V is TRBV15, with D perhaps matching TRBD1 (5 bases). The TCR was taken from a human donor in good health. The sample taken for sequencing was CD127- CD25+ CD4+ Tregs sorted from blood. The CDR3 protein is CATSRDRQSEKLFF. CDR3 DNA sequence: TGTGCCACCAGCAGAGATCGACAGAGCGAAAAACTGTTTTTT.